The source of this T cell receptor beta chain is a study of T cell responses to AZD1222 COVID-19 vaccine. Libraries were prepared by immunoSEQ multiplex PCR; TCRdb keeps only in-frame clonotypes and omits some of them. This table holds about 150,000 clones, over 70% found once. V trimming: 6 bases; J trimming: 4 bases; junction bases outside the gene matches: 8. The CDR3 spans 14 residues. CDR1 and CDR2 from the germline V gene are MNHNY and SVGAGI (reference sequence). Points from the study as a whole: Among the donors, most were white British and more were female, and clonal diversity was possibly underestimated.

Remarks on this clone: Its antigen is not identified.

This TCR came from an adult who received the AZD1222 COVID-19 vaccine. This material consisted of peripheral blood, taken 28 days after the second AZD1222 dose. The genes are TRBV6-6 and TRBJ1-1; 7 bases align to TRBD1. This CDR3 reads CASSDRQGGTEAFF. In nucleotides, the CDR3 is TGTGCCAGCAGCGATAGACAGGGCGGCACTGAAGCTTTCTTT.